This TCR beta chain was sequenced during a study of shared clonotypes between healthy human individuals. Study summary: Per donor, CD8 memory used one plate, CD8 naive used two, CD4 memory used three and CD4 naive used three.

The CDR3 contains 13 residues. Trimming cost V 7 bases and J 2 bases, with 10 bases left between them. Germline V gene lookup returns CDR1 MDHEN and CDR2 SYDVKM. Profiling relied on immunoSEQ multiplex PCR, and the TCRdb table lists in-frame clones only, not all of them. The data hold roughly 500,000 clones, with about 96% observed a single time. The genes are TRBV28 and TRBJ2-3; D unclear. This clonotype was obtained from a woman aged 30 to 39 in good health. Sample: naive CD4+ T cells sorted from blood. Sample subset: CD45RA+ positively selected. The CDR3 protein is CASTASHTDTQYF. The CDR3 nucleotides are TGTGCCAGCACCGCCTCTCACACAGATACGCAGTATTTT.